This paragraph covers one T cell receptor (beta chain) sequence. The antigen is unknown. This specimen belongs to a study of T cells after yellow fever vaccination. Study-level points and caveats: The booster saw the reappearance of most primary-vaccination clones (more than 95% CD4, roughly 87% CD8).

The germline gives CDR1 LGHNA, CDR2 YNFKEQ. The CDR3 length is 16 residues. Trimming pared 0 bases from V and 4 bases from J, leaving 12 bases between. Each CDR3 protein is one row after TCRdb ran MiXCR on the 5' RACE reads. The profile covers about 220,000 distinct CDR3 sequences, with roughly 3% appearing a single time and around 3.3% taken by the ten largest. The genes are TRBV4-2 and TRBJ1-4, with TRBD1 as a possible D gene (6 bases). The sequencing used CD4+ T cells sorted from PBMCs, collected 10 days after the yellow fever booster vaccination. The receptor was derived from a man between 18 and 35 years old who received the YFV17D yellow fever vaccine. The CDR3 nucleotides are TGTGCCAGCAGCCAAGATAGGCAGGGGCTTAATGAAAAACTGTTTTTT. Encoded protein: CASSQDRQGLNEKLFF.